This T cell receptor beta chain was retrieved from a study of response to subunit inactivated influenza vaccine. Study findings and constraints: Few new T cells, the authors suggested, are recruited by each seasonal influenza vaccination.

This clonotype was counted between two and nine times. The antigen remains undetermined. A single record per CDR3 protein comes from TCRdb applying MiXCR to the RT-PCR reads. The profile shows 430,000 or so distinct CDR3 sequences, 11% of them singletons. V was trimmed by 0 bases and J by 0 bases, leaving 12 bases between them. Germline V gene sequence: CDR1 SGHKS, CDR2 YYEKEE (reference sequence). This CDR3 has 16 residues. The receptor was derived from a man aged 45 to 65 who received an inactivated influenza vaccine. The chain combines TRBV5-5 with TRBJ1-1; perhaps TRBD1 as D (6 bases). The input for sequencing was PBMCs from blood, taken roughly 45 days after vaccination. Written as DNA, the CDR3 is TGTGCCAGCAGCTTGGCCGGACAGCGAATGAACACTGAAGCTTTCTTT. As protein: CASSLAGQRMNTEAFF.